These T cell receptor beta chains were read from a single sample in a study of T cells expressing NK-cell markers. TCRdb reprocessed the 5' RACE reads, with one entry per CDR3 protein and no DNA. The sample spans over 150,000 distinct CDR3 sequences; the ten largest clones claim 20% to 25%. The sequenced material came from blood T cells: a sorted CD56 or NKG2C T cell subset, CD4+ or CD8+ T cells, or bulk PBMC T cells (not recorded which). These receptors all come from a man aged 18 to 69 in good health. CDR3s include the opening cysteine and the closing phenylalanine or tryptophan.

V	J	length	CDR3
TRBV14	TRBJ1-2	15	CASSQFHSLSGGYTF
TRBV7-9	TRBJ2-7	16	CASSAGSVAGAYEQYF
TRBV2	TRBJ2-7	19	CASKLTQGWTSGGSYEQYF
TRBV12-3/TRBV12-4	TRBJ2-5	13	CASSLVVVETQYF
TRBV20-1	TRBJ1-6	19	CSARGTLGQEFLGDSPLHF
TRBV5-5	TRBJ1-6	16	CASSPVVTGAYSPLHF
TRBV4-1	TRBJ2-3	15	CASSQGGEFADTQYF
TRBV7-2	TRBJ1-4	15	CASSSGGGAGEKLFF
TRBV19	TRBJ1-6	16	CASTPFTGQDNSPLHF
TRBV20-1	TRBJ2-4	16	CSATDASGGEGNIQYF
TRBV4-1	TRBJ2-2	14	CASSGPGNTGELFF
TRBV5-1	TRBJ1-1	14	CASSFTGGSAEAFF
TRBV6-1	TRBJ2-5	15	CASSRGTHSGETQYF
TRBV6-5	TRBJ1-4	14	CASSYSGGGEKLFF
TRBV20-1	TRBJ1-2	12	CSARQTYYGYTF
TRBV7-9	TRBJ1-2	16	CASSFPSQSFNYGYTF
TRBV7-6	TRBJ2-1	15	CASSYSGGAKDEQFF
TRBV7-9	TRBJ2-5	14	CASSGTGNGETQYF
TRBV20-1	TRBJ2-7	13	CSAPTGFLYEQYF
TRBV7-2	TRBJ2-1	12	CASSWKDNEQFF
TRBV3-1	TRBJ1-1	17	CASSQDRPEGLNTEAFF
TRBV7-9	TRBJ2-5	12	CASSLDGETQYF
TRBV20-1	TRBJ2-2	14	CSASTGSDTGELFF
TRBV3-1	TRBJ2-5	13	CASSWTEQETQYF
TRBV20-1	TRBJ2-2	14	CSANGGTNTGELFF
TRBV10-3	TRBJ1-5	14	CAISDTGGSQPQHF
TRBV12-3/TRBV12-4	TRBJ2-7	14	CASSFRGKAYEQYF
TRBV7-9	TRBJ2-5	15	CASSLPRQWGETQYF
TRBV12-3/TRBV12-4	TRBJ1-1	13	CASRAGYDTEAFF
TRBV6-5	TRBJ1-1	14	CASSYSGAVTEAFF
TRBV6-5	TRBJ2-7	17	CASSYNPLRGHTYEQYF
TRBV2	TRBJ2-3	17	CAVSIAGGRSNTDTQYF
TRBV7-6	TRBJ2-5	16	CASSLLVQSFQETQYF
TRBV24-1	TRBJ2-1	14	CAILRDPAYNEQFF
TRBV19	TRBJ1-1	14	CASSHRNMNTEAFF
TRBV12-3/TRBV12-4	TRBJ2-4	15	CASSFGRGAKNIQYF
TRBV7-4	TRBJ1-6	17	CASRYEPGGSYNSPLHF
TRBV19	TRBJ1-2	16	CASSIDRPIANYGYTF
TRBV28	TRBJ2-2	15	CASSSRTGSTGELFF